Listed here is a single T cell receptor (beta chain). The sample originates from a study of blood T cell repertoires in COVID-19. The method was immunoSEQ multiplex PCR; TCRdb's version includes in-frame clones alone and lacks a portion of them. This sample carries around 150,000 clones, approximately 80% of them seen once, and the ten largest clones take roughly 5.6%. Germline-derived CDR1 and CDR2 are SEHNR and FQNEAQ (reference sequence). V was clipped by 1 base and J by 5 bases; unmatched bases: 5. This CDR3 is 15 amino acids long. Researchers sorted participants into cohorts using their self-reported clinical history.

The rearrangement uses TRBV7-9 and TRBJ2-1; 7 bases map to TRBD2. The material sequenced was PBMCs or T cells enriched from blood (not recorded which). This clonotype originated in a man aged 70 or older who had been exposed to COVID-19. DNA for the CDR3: TGTGCCAGCAGCTTAGGGCTAGCGGACAACAATGAGCAGTTCTTC. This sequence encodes CASSLGLADNNEQFF.